These T cell receptor beta chains were read from a single sample in a study of identical twins. TCRdb redid the calling of the 5' RACE reads with MiXCR, one entry per CDR3 protein. The table has hundreds of thousands of distinct CDR3 sequences, approximately 22% seen once. The same specimen was also included in a second study, on T cells expressing NK-cell markers.

Sequenced: PBMCs. These TCRs come from a young woman in good health. Each CDR3 is given with its conserved first and last residue. The D gene is left open where the match is weak. Size tells how often a clone was seen (once, few, many) or the class of an expanded clone, and some rows leave it out.

V gene: TRBV29-1
D gene: NA
clone size: NA
J gene: TRBJ2-1
CDR3 protein: CSVSQDYNEQFF
CDR3 DNA: TGCAGCGTTTCCCAGGACTACAATGAGCAGTTCTTC

V gene: TRBV7-6
D gene: NA
clone size: NA
J gene: TRBJ2-2
CDR3 protein: CASTPSFVGELFF
CDR3 DNA: TGTGCCAGCACCCCCAGTTTTGTAGGGGAGCTGTTTTTT

V gene: TRBV7-9
D gene: NA
clone size: NA
J gene: TRBJ1-1
CDR3 protein: CASGVVNTEAFF
CDR3 DNA: TGTGCCAGCGGTGTAGTGAACACTGAAGCTTTCTTT

V gene: TRBV12-3/TRBV12-4
D gene: TRBD2
clone size: few
J gene: TRBJ2-1
CDR3 protein: CASSSSGRAFRVSEQFF
CDR3 DNA: TGTGCCAGCAGTTCTAGCGGGAGGGCCTTTCGAGTGAGTGAGCAGTTCTTC

V gene: TRBV10-3
D gene: TRBD1
clone size: many
J gene: TRBJ1-2
CDR3 protein: CAISETTGGGYTF
CDR3 DNA: TGTGCCATCAGTGAGACAACAGGGGGAGGCTACACCTTC

V gene: TRBV6-1
D gene: NA
clone size: few
J gene: TRBJ2-1
CDR3 protein: CASSTYGEDNEQFF
CDR3 DNA: TGTGCCAGCAGTACCTATGGGGAGGACAATGAGCAGTTCTTC

V gene: TRBV7-2
D gene: TRBD2
clone size: few
J gene: TRBJ2-2
CDR3 protein: CASSRRTSGTGELFF
CDR3 DNA: TGTGCCAGCAGCCGACGAACTAGCGGGACCGGGGAGCTGTTTTTT

V gene: TRBV7-6
D gene: NA
clone size: few
J gene: TRBJ1-3
CDR3 protein: CASSLGSFSGNTIYF
CDR3 DNA: TGTGCCAGCAGCTTAGGAAGCTTCTCTGGAAACACCATATATTTT

V gene: TRBV5-1
D gene: TRBD1
clone size: few
J gene: TRBJ2-5
CDR3 protein: CASSQGVGGETQYF
CDR3 DNA: TGCGCCAGCAGCCAGGGGGTCGGTGGAGAGACCCAGTACTTC

V gene: TRBV20-1
D gene: TRBD2
clone size: NA
J gene: TRBJ2-3
CDR3 protein: CSAWAGGGTDTQYF
CDR3 DNA: TGCAGTGCGTGGGCGGGAGGGGGCACAGATACGCAGTATTTT

V gene: TRBV12-3/TRBV12-4
D gene: NA
clone size: NA
J gene: TRBJ2-5
CDR3 protein: CASSSSGDGTQYF
CDR3 DNA: NA

V gene: TRBV12-3/TRBV12-4
D gene: NA
clone size: few
J gene: TRBJ1-1
CDR3 protein: CASSFGDVTTEAFF
CDR3 DNA: TGTGCCAGCAGTTTCGGGGACGTGACCACTGAAGCTTTCTTT

V gene: TRBV20-1
D gene: TRBD1
clone size: NA
J gene: TRBJ1-1
CDR3 protein: CSARWGTGSTEAFF
CDR3 DNA: TGCAGTGCTAGGTGGGGGACAGGGAGCACTGAAGCTTTCTTT

V gene: TRBV12-3/TRBV12-4
D gene: NA
clone size: few
J gene: TRBJ2-2
CDR3 protein: CASRTRRTGELFF
CDR3 DNA: TGTGCCAGCAGAACTCGACGCACCGGGGAGCTGTTTTTT